Below are 25 T cell receptor beta chains sequenced from a single sample in a study of blood T cell repertoires in COVID-19. The repertoire was sequenced with immunoSEQ multiplex PCR; TCRdb's copy has only in-frame clones and lacks some. The data show over 400,000 clones, with approximately 91% seen just once and 8.3% held by the top ten. What was sequenced was PBMCs or T cells enriched from blood (not recorded which). The origin of the receptors is a woman in her sixties who had recovered from COVID-19.

The chain is built from TRBV4-1 and TRBJ1-1; a possible D gene is TRBD1 (5 bases). The CDR3 length is 17 residues. The germline CDR1 and CDR2 sequences are MGHRA and YSYEKL. V lost 1 base to trimming and J lost 1 base, with 16 bases between them. The CDR3 loop reads CASSQAGLGQGNTEAFF. As DNA, the CDR3 is TGCGCCAGCAGCCAAGCCGGGCTCGGCCAGGGGAACACTGAAGCTTTCTTT.

The V call is TRBV3-1 (or the pseudogene TRBV3-2), the J call TRBJ1-2; 9 bases are shared with TRBD1. V was clipped by 3 bases and J by 2 bases; unmatched bases: 7. CDR1 is LGHDT, CDR2 YNNKEL, per germline (reference sequence). This CDR3 comprises 16 residues. The DNA for the CDR3 is TGTGCCAGCAGCCAGAAGACCGGGACAGGGAACTATGGCTACACCTTC. Protein product: CASSQKTGTGNYGYTF.

The chain couples TRBV15 to TRBJ1-3, with D hard to call. Trimming shortened V by 7 bases and J by 2 bases, and 12 bases separated the two germline ends. The CDR3 has 14 amino acids. From germline, CDR1 is LNHNV and CDR2 YYDKDF (reference sequence). The chain's CDR3 is CATMSGPTGNTIYF. The CDR3 DNA reads TGTGCCACCATGAGCGGGCCTACTGGAAACACCATATATTTT.

V usage is TRBV10-3 and J usage is TRBJ2-3; 7 positions match TRBD2. CDR1 and CDR2 (germline): ENHRY, SYGVKD. The CDR3 contains 14 residues. With 6 bases clipped from V and 1 base from J, the junction kept 4 bases outside the gene matches. The CDR3 sequence is CAISHGGGTDTQYF. The CDR3 DNA reads TGTGCCATCAGCCATGGGGGGGGCACAGATACGCAGTATTTT.

This sequence joins TRBV3-1 (or the pseudogene TRBV3-2) and TRBJ1-5; no reliable D call. Germline assignment: CDR1 LGHDT and CDR2 YNNKEL (reference sequence). V was trimmed by 1 base and J by 4 bases, leaving 11 bases between them. There are 15 residues in the CDR3. This CDR3 is CASSQVRGPNQPQHF. CDR3 DNA: TGTGCCAGCAGCCAAGTGCGCGGTCCTAATCAGCCCCAGCATTTT.

This clone has a single count. V is TRBV9 and J is TRBJ1-1; D uncertain. V shed 4 bases and J shed 1 base, with 17 bases lying between them. The CDR3 is 16 residues long. In germline, CDR1 is SGDLS, CDR2 YYNGEE. CDR3 region: CASSLNDVARNTEAFF. The CDR3 nucleotides are TGTGCCAGCAGCCTCAACGATGTAGCGAGGAACACTGAAGCTTTCTTT.

This sequence joins TRBV2 and TRBJ2-1, with 10 positions matching TRBD2. This CDR3 is built from 15 residues. Germline V CDR1 and CDR2: SNHLY, FYNNEI. The V and J ends lost 8 bases and 0 bases, in that order; junction bases with no gene match: 4. CDR3 bases: TGTGCCAGCGTAACTAGCGGGGCCTCCTACAATGAGCAGTTCTTC. Its protein is CASVTSGASYNEQFF.

The chain carries TRBV4-2 and TRBJ2-3, with 9 bases lining up with TRBD1. The V gene end was trimmed by 3 bases and the J gene end by 4 bases; junction bases not matched to a gene: 8. Germline-derived CDR1 and CDR2 are LGHNA and YNFKEQ. This CDR3 is built from 16 residues. CDR3 region: CASSQPTGGGSDTQYF. The CDR3 DNA is TGTGCCAGCAGCCAGCCAACAGGGGGCGGATCAGATACGCAGTATTTT.

This clone was detected only once. The chain recombines TRBV6-5 with TRBJ1-2; TRBD1 matches 11 bases. From germline, CDR1 is MNHEY and CDR2 SVGAGI. Germline trimming cut 6 bases from V and 3 bases from J; bases unmatched to any gene: 6. This CDR3 has 15 residues. The CDR3 nucleotides read TGTGCCAGCAGCAGGACAGGGGGCGCTTACTATGGCTACACCTTC. Encoded protein: CASSRTGGAYYGYTF.

The rearrangement links TRBV6-1 to TRBJ2-2, with TRBD1 as a possible D gene (6 bases). This CDR3 is built from 16 residues. In germline, CDR1 is MNHNS, CDR2 SASEGT. V lost 2 bases and J 1 base, leaving 11 bases between the germline ends. The CDR3 DNA reads as TGTGCCAGCAGTGAAATTCTGACAGGGAACACCGGGGAGCTGTTTTTT. As protein: CASSEILTGNTGELFF.

This chain connects TRBV3-1 (or the pseudogene TRBV3-2) to TRBJ1-1; perhaps TRBD1 as D (5 bases). Germline V gene sequence: CDR1 LGHDT, CDR2 YNNKEL (reference sequence). Trimming took off 1 base at V and 11 bases at J, with 11 bases between the two ends. This CDR3 has 12 amino acids. The CDR3 spells CASSQASGDAFF. CDR3 in DNA: TGTGCCAGCAGCCAAGCTTCGGGGGATGCTTTCTTT.

The chain joins TRBV11-2 to TRBJ1-3; 7 positions agree with TRBD1. The CDR3 extends over 16 amino acids. The V and J ends lost 5 bases and 0 bases, in that order; junction bases with no gene match: 7. Germline loops: CDR1 SGHAT, CDR2 FQNNGV. The CDR3 nucleotides read TGTGCCAGCAGCCCAATACAGGGGCGCTCTGGAAACACCATATATTTT. It is translated as CASSPIQGRSGNTIYF. The whole variable domain, filled in from reference TRBV11-2 and TRBJ1-3, reads EAGVAQSPRYKIIEKRQSVAFWCNPISGHATLYWYQQILGQGPKLLIQFQNNGVVDDSQLPKDRFSAERLKGVDSTLKIQPAKLEDSAVYLCASSPIQGRSGNTIYFGEGSWLTVV.

V usage is TRBV10-3 and J usage is TRBJ2-2; unclear D gene. There are 14 residues in the CDR3. The germline V gene has CDR1 ENHRY and CDR2 SYGVKD. Trimming removed 0 bases from V and 4 bases from J, with 6 bases in between. In nucleotides, the CDR3 is TGTGCCATCAGTGAGTCGTCAGGCACCGGGGAGCTGTTTTTT. Amino acids: CAISESSGTGELFF.

This clone appeared a single time. The chain couples TRBV2 to TRBJ2-7; D call uncertain. CDR1 is SNHLY and CDR2 is FYNNEI in the germline V gene. Trimming stripped 7 bases from V and 6 bases from J, with 13 bases between. The CDR3 extends over 12 amino acids. This CDR3 reads CASKLWHLEQYV. The CDR3, as DNA: TGTGCCAGCAAGTTGTGGCACCTCGAGCAGTACGTC.

This chain links TRBV10-3 with TRBJ2-1; 11 bases fit TRBD2. The V segment lost 0 bases and the J segment 4 bases; nucleotides outside the gene matches: 8. The CDR3 is 18 residues long. Germline CDR1 ENHRY, CDR2 SYGVKD. The CDR3 coding sequence is TGTGCCATCAGTGAGTCGTGGCTAGCGGGGGGCGGGTACAATGAGCAGTTCTTC. Translated: CAISESWLAGGGYNEQFF.

J is TRBJ2-1 and V is TRBV9, with 10 bases that match TRBD1. This CDR3 contains 15 residues. The V gene end was trimmed by 0 bases and the J gene end by 6 bases; junction bases not matched to a gene: 3. Germline lookup yields CDR1 SGDLS and CDR2 YYNGEE. CDR3 loop: CASSVGDRGTNEQFF. The CDR3, as DNA: TGTGCCAGCAGCGTAGGGGACAGGGGCACCAATGAGCAGTTCTTC.

The genes are TRBV10-3 and TRBJ1-5; the D is unclear. V lost 11 bases and J lost 5, with 13 bases in between. This CDR3 is built from 12 residues. The germline V gene has CDR1 ENHRY and CDR2 SYGVKD. CDR3 protein: CAARGGDQPQHF. CDR3 bases: TGTGCCGCCCGCGGCGGTGATCAGCCCCAGCATTTT.

V and J are TRBV10-3 and TRBJ2-2; D might be TRBD2 (6 bases). V was cut by 7 bases and J by 1 base, with 7 bases left in between. Germline values: CDR1 ENHRY, CDR2 SYGVKD. This CDR3 is built from 13 residues. Here the CDR3 reads CAIMEGNTGELFF. CDR3 nucleotide sequence: TGTGCCATCATGGAGGGGAACACCGGGGAGCTGTTTTTT.

This chain uses TRBV28 with TRBJ1-3; 7 nucleotides align to TRBD1. V was pared by 5 bases and J by 8 bases, with 9 bases of the junction left unmatched. The CDR3 extends over 14 amino acids. Germline values: CDR1 MDHEN, CDR2 SYDVKM. CDR3 DNA: TGTGCCAGCAGTCTCACGACAGGGTGGGACACCATATATTTT. Protein sequence: CASSLTTGWDTIYF.

The chain recombines TRBV7-9 with TRBJ2-7, with a possible D match to TRBD1 (6 bases). Germline CDR1 is SEHNR and CDR2 is FQNEAQ (reference sequence). CDR3 length: 13 amino acids. V dropped 5 bases and J dropped 1 base, with 9 bases sitting between them. The CDR3: CASSLGASYEQYF. The CDR3 DNA reads as TGTGCCAGCAGCCTGGGGGCTTCCTACGAGCAGTACTTC.

This clone has a single count. J is TRBJ1-4 and V is TRBV20-1; tentative D call: TRBD1 (5 bases). V was shortened by 3 bases and J by 8 bases, with 13 bases between the two germline ends. Germline loops: CDR1 DFQATT, CDR2 SNEGSKA (reference sequence). This CDR3 is built from 13 residues. CDR3 bases: TGCAGTGCTAGTATGGGGCTCCAGGAAAAACTGTTTTTT. This sequence encodes CSASMGLQEKLFF.

The genes are TRBV28 and TRBJ1-3; 7 bases agree with TRBD1. Losses at the gene ends were 3 bases for V and 4 bases for J; bases not matched to a gene: 6. Germline CDR1 is MDHEN and CDR2 is SYDVKM. The CDR3 is 15 residues long. CDR3 coding DNA: TGTGCCAGCAGTTTGAACAGGGGCGCAGGAAACACCATATATTTT. Protein: CASSLNRGAGNTIYF.

The J gene is TRBJ2-3, the V gene TRBV7-9, with a possible D match to TRBD1 (5 bases). The CDR3 loop spans 14 amino acids. Trimming stripped 4 bases from V and 3 bases from J, with 11 bases between. The V gene's germline CDR1 is SEHNR and CDR2 FQNEAQ (reference sequence). CDR3 region: CASSSRVETDTQYF. The CDR3 nucleotides read TGTGCCAGCAGCTCCAGGGTAGAAACAGATACGCAGTATTTT.

V is TRBV2 and J is TRBJ1-4; 7 bases agree with TRBD1. The CDR3 is 14 amino acids. Germline lookup yields CDR1 SNHLY and CDR2 FYNNEI. Trimming at V came to 0 bases and at J to 6 bases, leaving 1 base not matched to a gene. CDR3 coding DNA: TGTGCCAGCAGTGAAGCCAGGGGGGATGAAAAACTGTTTTTT. Translation: CASSEARGDEKLFF.

The chain carries TRBV5-6 and TRBJ1-2, with 7 bases matching TRBD1. The ends lost 0 bases at V and 8 bases at J; junction bases unmatched: 4. The CDR3 covers 13 residues. From germline, CDR1 is SGHDT and CDR2 YYEEEE. The DNA for the CDR3 is TGTGCCAGCAGCTTGGGGACAGGAAGAGGCTACACCTTC. Amino acid sequence: CASSLGTGRGYTF.